This TCR beta chain was identified in a study of CD8+ T cells in alopecia areata. Documented treatment: oral pan-JAK inhibitor, 5-10 mg twice daily. RNA was extracted and reverse transcribed into cDNA as the sequencing template. Clones were sequenced by immunoSEQ multiplex PCR, and TCRdb holds only the in-frame ones, with some missing. The sample records about 300,000 clones, 58% being singletons. Trimming removed 1 base from V and 4 bases from J; junction bases left unmatched: 6. The CDR3 spans 16 residues. The germline gives CDR1 LNHNV, CDR2 YYDKDF (reference sequence). This rearrangement joins TRBV15 to TRBJ2-5, with TRBD2 matching over 10 bases. Sequences were derived from CD4+ T cells sorted from blood, sampled at week 24, from a patient treated with tofacitinib. The receptor was derived from a human donor with alopecia areata. CDR3 protein: CATSRASGGAGETQYF. The CDR3 DNA follows: TGTGCCACCAGCAGAGCCAGCGGGGGGGCTGGAGAGACCCAGTACTTC.